This TCR beta chain was sequenced in a study of beta chain features in type 1 diabetes. Study findings and constraints: More deletions and fewer insertions at VDJ junctions were seen in type 1 diabetes patients.

Expressed TCRB transcripts were sequenced because the isolated RNA had all been reverse transcribed beforehand. The protocol was immunoSEQ multiplex PCR, while the TCRdb copy is restricted to in-frame clones and leaves out a portion. Of under 90,000 clones detected, roughly a third appear once; the ten largest clones hold approximately 0.46%. This clone was detected a few times. What it binds is unknown. The origin of this receptor is a woman between 18 and 29 years old in good health. Sequenced sample: stem cell memory CD4+ T cells from blood.

In DNA form, the CDR3 reads TGTGCCAGTAGTATTGGACTCTCTTATGGCTACACCTTC. Protein product: CASSIGLSYGYTF. The chain carries TRBV19 and TRBJ1-2; D unresolved. The CDR3 runs 13 residues. CDR1 is LNHDA, CDR2 SQIVND, per germline (reference sequence). V was trimmed by 3 bases and J by 5 bases, leaving 10 bases between them. The whole variable domain, filled in from reference TRBV19 and TRBJ1-2, reads DGGITQSPKYLFRKEGQNVTLSCEQNLNHDAMYWYRQDPGQGLRLIYYSQIVNDFQKGDIAEGYSVSREKKESFPLTVTSAQKNPTAFYLCASSIGLSYGYTFGSGTRLTVV.